The clone carrying this TCR beta chain was counted a few times. The data belong to a study of cytomegalovirus exposure and HLA in healthy donors. As for the study in general: Tens of millions of unique TCRs, all from HLA-typed donors, were included in an early release of the data.

It was with 60 Vbeta and 13 Jbeta primers that the PCR ran. Sequencing used immunoSEQ multiplex PCR; TCRdb keeps in-frame clones, though not all of them. The data show about 130,000 clones, 65% to 80% seen once. Germline V gene lookup returns CDR1 MDHEN and CDR2 SYDVKM. The CDR3 has 16 amino acids. The junction had 10 bases not matched to a gene; V was cut back by 8 bases and J by 0 bases. The source is a male donor in good health and CMV-seropositive. Specimen: PBMCs. The chain is built from TRBV28 and TRBJ2-3; 8 bases are shared with TRBD1. CDR3: CASASGGRTSTDTQYF. CDR3 nucleotides: TGTGCCAGCGCCTCAGGGGGCCGAACTAGCACAGATACGCAGTATTTT.